Included here is one T cell receptor beta chain sequence, with context. The missing conserved phenylalanine or tryptophan at the end of this CDR3 makes a read error likely. Synthesis of TCR beta cDNA was carried out from 500 ng total RNA with a constant-region primer. A slightly modified ARM-PCR protocol with three nested multiplex PCR rounds produced these TCR beta libraries. TRBV1-TRBV30 forward primers and a C-beta reverse primer were used in the first two PCR rounds, which each ran for around 11 cycles. TCRdb re-called the multiplex PCR reads through MiXCR, storing one row per CDR3 protein. The profile shows 310,000 or so distinct CDR3 sequences, around three fifths of them singletons. CDR1 and CDR2 from the germline V gene are SGHVS and FQNEAQ. The CDR3 loop spans 14 amino acids. With 5 bases removed from V and 6 bases from J, the gap between germline ends came to 16 bases. The data were obtained in a study of tumor-infiltrating lymphocytes in primary liver carcinoma. Study-level background: Patients included men and women of 30 to 69 years. With diameters of about 4 to 11 cm, tumors were stage T1-T3 N0M0.

Germline DNA was also extracted, while the blood RNA originated from unsorted whole blood. About 3.7 milliliters of peripheral blood were drawn presurgically. The TCR comes from a woman aged 25 to 45 with primary liver carcinoma and hepatitis B virus infection. Sample: peripheral blood. The rearrangement links TRBV7-8 to TRBJ2-5; D gene uncertain. CDR3: CASSPAEKKKTQYS. Written as DNA, the CDR3 is TGTGCCAGCAGCCCCGCGGAGAAGAAGAAGACCCAGTACTCC.